The next 7 T cell receptor beta chains were all read from a single sample in a study of siplizumab effects on memory and regulatory T cells. Libraries were prepared by immunoSEQ multiplex PCR; TCRdb keeps only in-frame clonotypes and omits some of them. The data show some 87,000 clones, about 90% seen once. Sequencing was carried out using CD4+ T cells sorted from blood. These receptors all stem from a human donor in good health.

The V and J genes are TRBV5-6 and TRBJ2-1; D is possibly TRBD1 or TRBD2 (5 bases each). The CDR3 is made up of 15 amino acids. V was trimmed by 2 bases and J by 6 bases, leaving 15 bases between them. Germline-derived CDR1 and CDR2 are SGHDT and YYEEEE. CDR3 in amino acids: CASSFRGTIRNEQFF. The CDR3 DNA sequence: TGTGCCAGCAGCTTTCGAGGGACCATACGCAATGAGCAGTTCTTC.

The table lists this clone with a few counts. The genes are TRBV2 and TRBJ2-7; D unresolved. Germline CDR1 and CDR2: SNHLY and FYNNEI. The CDR3 runs 11 residues. V was shortened by 6 bases and J by 3 bases, with 6 bases between the two germline ends. The CDR3 DNA follows: TGTGCCAGCAGGCCAGACTACGAGCAGTACTTC. Encoded protein: CASRPDYEQYF.

The gene calls are TRBV5-8 and TRBJ1-1; possibly TRBD1 for D (6 bases). This CDR3 has 15 amino acids. The germline gives CDR1 SGHTS, CDR2 YDEGEE. Deletions cut 3 bases from V and 1 base from J, with 13 bases between. The CDR3, as DNA: TGTGCCAGCAGCTCCAGGGGTCAGGGGAACACTGAAGCTTTCTTT. Its protein is CASSSRGQGNTEAFF. Complete variable domain (other parts from reference TRBV5-8 and TRBJ1-1): EAGVTQSPTHLIKTRGQQATLRCSPISGHTSVYWYQQALGLGLQFLLWYDEGEERNRGNFPPRFSGRQFPNYSSELNVNALELEDSALYLCASSSRGQGNTEAFFGQGTRLTVV.

The CDR3 reads CASSISGGEGNYGYTF. As DNA, the CDR3 is TGTGCCAGTAGTATTTCGGGTGGCGAGGGGAACTATGGCTACACCTTC. The chain combines TRBV19 with TRBJ1-2, with D perhaps matching TRBD1 (5 bases). The CDR3 runs 16 residues. Trimming removed 3 bases at V and 2 bases at J, with 16 bases between. CDR1 and CDR2 from the germline V gene are LNHDA and SQIVND (reference sequence).

The chain is built from TRBV27 and TRBJ2-1, with 11 nucleotides matching TRBD2. CDR3 length: 17 amino acids. Trimming cost V 4 bases and J 7 bases; bases outside gene matches: 12. CDR1 and CDR2 (germline): MNHEY, SMNVEV (reference sequence). The CDR3: CASSSTPTSGSMNEQFF. The CDR3, as DNA: TGTGCCAGCAGTTCAACTCCTACTAGCGGGAGTATGAATGAGCAGTTCTTC.

This clone has only one observation. The chain joins TRBV11-2 to TRBJ2-1, with D possibly being TRBD2 (5 bases). The CDR3 totals 15 residues. V was trimmed by 5 bases and J by 4 bases, leaving 15 bases between them. Germline values: CDR1 SGHAT, CDR2 FQNNGV. CDR3 region: CASSPYAGSYNEQFF. CDR3 DNA sequence: TGTGCCAGCAGCCCCTACGCGGGTAGTTACAATGAGCAGTTCTTC.

The rearrangement joins TRBV2 to TRBJ1-2; D ambiguous. Germline V gene lookup returns CDR1 SNHLY and CDR2 FYNNEI. The CDR3 spans 15 residues. V was trimmed by 5 bases and J by 1 base, leaving 14 bases between them. The chain's CDR3 is CASSSWTVHNYGYTF. The CDR3 nucleotides read TGTGCCAGCAGTTCATGGACGGTTCATAACTATGGCTACACCTTC.